This T cell receptor (beta chain) stems from a study of blood T cell repertoires in COVID-19. The wider study: PBMCs, B-cell-depleted T cells, or T cells were the source of the cDNA or gDNA that made up the material.

Followed over time, Seattle patients had been enrolled while infection was active. The CDR3 extends over 15 amino acids. Trimming left V 4 bases short and J 3 bases short, with 12 bases between. Germline V lookup: CDR1 LGHDT, CDR2 YNNKEL (reference sequence). How the authors handled the data: Amplifying reference gene primers gave estimates of nucleated cell counts. Profiled with immunoSEQ multiplex PCR; TCRdb holds only in-frame clones, not every one. V and J calls and clone size are as listed in that table; D and trimming were resolved from the DNA. The top ten hold 0.7% to 0.85% of the sample, which has 430,000 or so clones, 70% to 90% seen once.

The chain carries TRBV3-1 (or the pseudogene TRBV3-2) and TRBJ2-2, with D maybe TRBD2 (5 bases). Sequencing input: peripheral blood. The TCR was taken from a man in his late teens or twenties with COVID-19, enrolled during active disease. The CDR3 here is CASSLGVIYTGELFF. Written as DNA, the CDR3 is TGTGCCAGCAGCCTCGGGGTAATCTACACCGGGGAGCTGTTTTTT.